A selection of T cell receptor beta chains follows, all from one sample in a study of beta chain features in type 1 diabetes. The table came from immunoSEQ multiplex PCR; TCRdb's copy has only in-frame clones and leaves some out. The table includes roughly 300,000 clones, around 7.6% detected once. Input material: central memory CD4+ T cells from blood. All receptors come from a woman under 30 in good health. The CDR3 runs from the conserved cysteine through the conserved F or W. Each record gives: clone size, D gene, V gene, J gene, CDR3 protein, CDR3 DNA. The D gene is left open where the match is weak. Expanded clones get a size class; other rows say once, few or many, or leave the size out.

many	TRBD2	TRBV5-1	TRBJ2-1	CASSLVLAGNNEQFF	TGCGCCAGCAGCTTGGTCCTAGCGGGTAACAATGAGCAGTTCTTC
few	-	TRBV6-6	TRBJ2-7	CASRDRAESYEQYF	TGTGCCAGCAGGGACCGGGCCGAATCCTACGAGCAGTACTTC
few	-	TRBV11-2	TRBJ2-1	CASSLAGYNEQFF	TGTGCCAGCAGCTTAGCGGGTTACAATGAGCAGTTCTTC
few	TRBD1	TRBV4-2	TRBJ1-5	CASSPDTGTAYSNQPQHF	TGTGCCAGCAGCCCCGACACCGGGACAGCTTATAGCAATCAGCCCCAGCATTTT
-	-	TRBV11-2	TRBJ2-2	CASSLQLAGNTGELFF	TGTGCCAGCAGCTTACAATTGGCAGGGAACACCGGGGAGCTGTTTTTT
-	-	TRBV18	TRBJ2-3	CASSPGSNADTQYF	TGTGCCAGCTCACCAGGCTCTAACGCAGATACGCAGTATTTT
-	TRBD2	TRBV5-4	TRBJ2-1	CASRETRTSGRGGSYNEQFF	TGTGCCAGCAGGGAAACCCGGACTAGCGGGAGGGGGGGGTCCTACAATGAGCAGTTCTTC
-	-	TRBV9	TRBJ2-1	CASSVTEAKQFF	TGTGCCAGCAGCGTAACCGAAGCTAAGCAGTTCTTC
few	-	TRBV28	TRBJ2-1	CASSFGSYNEQFF	TGTGCCAGCAGTTTTGGGTCCTACAATGAGCAGTTCTTC
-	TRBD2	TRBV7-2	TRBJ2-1	CASSPRRELGKQFF	TGTGCCAGCAGCCCAAGGCGGGAGCTTGGAAAGCAGTTCTTC
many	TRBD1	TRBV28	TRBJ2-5	CASSLLGTGPYQETQYF	TGTGCCAGCAGTTTACTCGGGACAGGCCCGTACCAAGAGACCCAGTACTTC
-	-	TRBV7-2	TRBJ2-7	CASSFKLGEAYEQYF	TGTGCCAGCAGCTTTAAGTTAGGGGAAGCCTACGAGCAGTACTTC
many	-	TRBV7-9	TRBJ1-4	CASSLAAGQLFF	TGTGCCAGCAGCTTAGCGGCAGGGCAACTGTTTTTT
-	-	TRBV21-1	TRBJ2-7	CASSIRGDEQYF	TGTGCCAGCAGCATAAGGGGTGACGAGCAGTACTTC
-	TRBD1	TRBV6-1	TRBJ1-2	CASSGLNRGLWSDYGYTF	TGTGCCAGCAGTGGCCTAAACAGGGGGCTTTGGTCGGACTATGGCTACACCTTC
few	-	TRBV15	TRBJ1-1	CATSSPLGRNTEAFF	TGTGCCACCAGCAGCCCTTTGGGGAGGAACACTGAAGCTTTCTTT
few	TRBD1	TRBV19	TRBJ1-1	CASSRQGYTEAFF	TGTGCCAGTAGTAGACAGGGTTACACTGAAGCTTTCTTT
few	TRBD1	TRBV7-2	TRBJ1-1	CASRPGTGRTEAFF	TGTGCCAGCAGACCCGGGACAGGGAGAACTGAAGCTTTCTTT
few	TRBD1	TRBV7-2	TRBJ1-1	CASSLTGLGNTEAFF	TGTGCCAGCAGCTTGACAGGGCTTGGGAACACTGAAGCTTTCTTT
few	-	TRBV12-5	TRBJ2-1	CASGFLSGAYNEQFF	TGTGCTAGTGGTTTTTTGAGTGGGGCCTACAATGAGCAGTTCTTC
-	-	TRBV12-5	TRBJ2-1	CASGLGVGEQFF	TGTGCTAGTGGTTTGGGAGTGGGTGAGCAGTTCTTC
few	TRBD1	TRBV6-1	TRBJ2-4	CASSAQGDRSKNIQYF	TGTGCCAGCAGTGCCCAGGGGGACCGATCCAAAAACATTCAGTACTTC
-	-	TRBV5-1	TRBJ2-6	CASSLPGTSSGANVLTF	TGCGCCAGCAGCCTTCCGGGGACAAGCTCTGGGGCCAACGTCCTGACTTTC
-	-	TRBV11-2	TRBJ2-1	CASSPLSSYNEQFF	TGTGCCAGCAGCCCTCTGAGCTCCTACAATGAGCAGTTCTTC
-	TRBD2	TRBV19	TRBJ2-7	CASSAGGSHEQYF	TGTGCCAGTAGTGCGGGAGGGTCCCACGAGCAGTACTTC
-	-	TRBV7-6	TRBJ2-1	CASSSLTGSSSYNEQFF	TGTGCCAGCAGCTCGCTTACAGGTTCAAGCTCCTACAATGAGCAGTTCTTC
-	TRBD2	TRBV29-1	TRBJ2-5	CSVRLAGETQYF	TGCAGCGTTCGGCTAGCGGGAGAGACCCAGTACTTC
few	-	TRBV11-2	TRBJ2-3	CASSLGAARTDTQYF	TGTGCCAGCAGCTTAGGGGCAGCTCGCACAGATACGCAGTATTTT
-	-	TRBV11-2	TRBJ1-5	CASSLGINQPQHF	TGTGCCAGCAGCTTAGGGATCAATCAGCCCCAGCATTTT
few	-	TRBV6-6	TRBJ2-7	CASNRFPYEQYF	TGTGCCAGCAATCGGTTTCCCTACGAGCAGTACTTC
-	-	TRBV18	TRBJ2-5	CASSLTRGVETQYF	TGTGCCAGCTCGCTAACTCGGGGAGTAGAGACCCAGTACTTC
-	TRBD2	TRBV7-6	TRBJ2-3	CASSRGGPSTDTQYF	TGTGCCAGCAGCCGGGGAGGGCCTTCCACAGATACGCAGTATTTT
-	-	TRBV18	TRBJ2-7	CASSPRPGVEQYF	TGTGCCAGCTCACCACGGCCCGGGGTTGAGCAGTACTTC
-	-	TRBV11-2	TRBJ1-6	CASSLEGGSNSPLHF	TGTGCCAGCAGCTTAGAGGGTGGAAGTAATTCACCCCTCCACTTT
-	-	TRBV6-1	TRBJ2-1	CASSEKGLGTRNEQFF	TGTGCCAGCAGTGAAAAGGGTTTGGGTACACGCAATGAGCAGTTCTTC
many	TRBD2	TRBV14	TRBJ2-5	CASSQDRGLLQETQYF	TGTGCCAGCAGCCAAGATCGGGGACTACTACAAGAGACCCAGTACTTC
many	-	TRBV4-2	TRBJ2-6	CASSQVGGANVLTF	TGTGCCAGCAGCCAAGTAGGCGGGGCCAACGTCCTGACTTTC
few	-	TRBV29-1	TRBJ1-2	CSVANLRNGYTF	TGCAGCGTGGCTAACCTAAGGAATGGCTACACCTTC
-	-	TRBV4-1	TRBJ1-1	CASSQGSGYGAMNTEAFF	TGCGCCAGCAGCCAAGGGTCAGGGTATGGGGCTATGAACACTGAAGCTTTCTTT
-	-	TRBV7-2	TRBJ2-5	CASSWWQETQYF	TGTGCCAGCAGCTGGTGGCAAGAGACCCAGTACTTC
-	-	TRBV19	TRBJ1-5	CASSPTGQGTNQPQHF	TGTGCCAGTAGTCCCACAGGGCAGGGCACCAATCAGCCCCAGCATTTT
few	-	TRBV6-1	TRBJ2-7	CASSSGRTAIYEQYF	TGTGCCAGCAGCAGTGGGCGGACAGCTATCTACGAGCAGTACTTC
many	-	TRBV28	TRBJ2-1	CASSLVGYEQFF	TGTGCCAGCAGTTTAGTGGGGTATGAGCAGTTCTTC
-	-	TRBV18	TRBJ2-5	CASSPVQETQYF	TGTGCCAGCTCACCAGTGCAAGAGACCCAGTACTTC
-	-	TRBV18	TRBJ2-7	CASSLGLYYEQYF	TGTGCCAGCTCACTGGGCCTCTACTACGAGCAGTACTTC
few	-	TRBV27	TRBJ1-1	CASSLNGEAFF	TGTGCCAGCAGTTTAAACGGCGAAGCTTTCTTT
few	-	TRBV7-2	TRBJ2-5	CASSSVETQYF	TGTGCCAGCAGCTCAGTGGAGACCCAGTACTTC
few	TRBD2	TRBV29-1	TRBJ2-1	CSVDGLAVGGEQFF	TGCAGCGTTGATGGGCTAGCGGTGGGGGGTGAGCAGTTCTTC
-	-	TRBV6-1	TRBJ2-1	CATSLGNNEQFF	TGTGCCACCAGCCTAGGGAACAATGAGCAGTTCTTC
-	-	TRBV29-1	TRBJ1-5	CSVSENRNQPQHF	TGCAGCGTTTCGGAAAACCGCAATCAGCCCCAGCATTTT
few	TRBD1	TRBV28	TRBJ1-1	CASRRTGTGNTEAFF	TGTGCCAGCAGGCGTACCGGGACAGGGAACACTGAAGCTTTCTTT
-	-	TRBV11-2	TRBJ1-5	CASSYGLNQPQHF	TGTGCCAGCAGCTACGGACTCAATCAGCCCCAGCATTTT